The text below deals with one TCR beta chain. Its antigen remains unidentified. Profiled with immunoSEQ multiplex PCR; TCRdb holds only in-frame clones, not every one. The sample contains 90,000 to 150,000 clones, around nine tenths of which appear only once. The sample originates from a study of T cell responses to AZD1222 COVID-19 vaccine. Study results and caveats: Increases in Spike-specific TCR breadth and depth were seen after two AZD1222 doses. Regions 160-218 and 743-854 held dominance among vaccine-associated CD4 TCRs, which spanned spike. Donors in the cohort were predominantly white British and more often female, and clonal diversity was possibly underestimated. Only five or six AZD1222 recipients tested seropositive at baseline.

The material sequenced was peripheral blood, taken on day 0 of AZD1222 vaccination. The origin of this receptor is an adult in good health.

CDR3 bases: TGTGCCAGCAGCATACTTGGACTAGCGGGAAAATTAGAGACCCAGTACTTC. Protein sequence: CASSILGLAGKLETQYF. V usage is TRBV28 and J usage is TRBJ2-5; 12 nucleotides match TRBD2. The ends lost 6 bases at V and 4 bases at J; junction bases unmatched: 12. Germline V gene lookup returns CDR1 MDHEN and CDR2 SYDVKM. This CDR3 contains 17 residues. Drawing the rest from reference TRBV28 and TRBJ2-5, the complete variable domain is DVKVTQSSRYLVKRTGEKVFLECVQDMDHENMFWYRQDPGLGLRLIYFSYDVKMKEKGDIPEGYSVSREKKERFSLILESASTNQTSMYLCASSILGLAGKLETQYFGPGTRLLVL.